This is a list of T cell receptor beta chains from one sample in a study of cytomegalovirus exposure and HLA in healthy donors. Sequenced by immunoSEQ multiplex PCR; TCRdb stores in-frame clones only, minus some. The sample carries approximately 160,000 clones, 55% to 70% recorded once. Sequenced sample: PBMCs. The receptors shown here come from a woman between 25 and 40 years old in good health and CMV-seropositive. The CDR3 runs from the conserved cysteine through the conserved F or W. A D gene is named only where the DNA matches it firmly. For some rows the clone size is stated as once, few or many, or as a class when expanded; others skip it.

CDR3 length,D gene,J gene,V gene,clone size,CDR3 DNA,CDR3 protein
14,NA,TRBJ1-5,TRBV10-3,once,TGTGCCATCAGTGAGGGAGTTAGCAATCAGCCCCAGCATTTT,CAISEGVSNQPQHF
13,NA,TRBJ1-5,TRBV2,few,TGTGCCAGCAGTGGACAGTTGGGGCAGCCCCAGCATTTT,CASSGQLGQPQHF
18,TRBD2,TRBJ2-3,TRBV19,NA,TGTGCCAGTAGTATAGGCGTTTTTACTAGCGGGAGTATGGATACGCAGTATTTT,CASSIGVFTSGSMDTQYF
15,TRBD1,TRBJ1-3,TRBV7-9,few,TGTGCCAGCAGCACGAGGACAGGTGGGGGAAACACCATATATTTT,CASSTRTGGGNTIYF
13,TRBD1,TRBJ1-5,TRBV10-2,NA,TGCGCCAGCAGCCCAGGGGGCCGTCAGCCCCAGCATTTT,CASSPGGRQPQHF
15,TRBD1,TRBJ1-1,TRBV6-5,few,TGTGCCAGCAGTACAACAGGGGACCCCAAGGCTGAAGCTTTCTTT,CASSTTGDPKAEAFF
15,TRBD1,TRBJ1-2,TRBV25-1,NA,TGTGCCAGCAGTGAATCGCAGGGGGGCGGCTATGGCTACACCTTC,CASSESQGGGYGYTF
16,NA,TRBJ1-1,TRBV6-5,medium-sized,TGTGCCAGCAGTTACAGAGGGGCGGCGGGGGGACCTGAAGCTTTCTTT,CASSYRGAAGGPEAFF
16,NA,TRBJ1-2,TRBV5-1,NA,TGCGCCAGCAGCTTAGGCGGGGCTGGAGGAATCGATGGCTACACCTTC,CASSLGGAGGIDGYTF
13,NA,TRBJ1-1,TRBV19,NA,TGTGCCAGTAGTATAGGCGGGGGATCTGAAGCTTTCTTT,CASSIGGGSEAFF
13,NA,TRBJ1-1,TRBV7-9,once,TGTGCCAGCAGCCGAGGGGGGAACACTGAAGCTTTCTTT,CASSRGGNTEAFF
13,NA,TRBJ1-2,TRBV19,NA,TGTGCCAGTAGTCCCGGAGCCGCCAGTGGCTACACCTTC,CASSPGAASGYTF
11,NA,TRBJ2-2,TRBV2,NA,TGTGCCAGCACGCAGTCCGGGGAGCTGTTTTTT,CASTQSGELFF
13,TRBD1,TRBJ1-1,TRBV5-1,once,TGCGCCAGCAGCCTGGGGACAGCCACTGAAGCTTTCTTT,CASSLGTATEAFF
17,TRBD2,TRBJ2-3,TRBV7-8,NA,TGTGCCAGCAGCTTAGTGCGGGGGGGAGGGAGAACAGATACGCAGTATTTT,CASSLVRGGGRTDTQYF
15,NA,TRBJ2-7,TRBV2,NA,TGTGCCAGCAGTGAAAATCTCTCCCGAACTTACGAGCAGTACTTC,CASSENLSRTYEQYF
14,TRBD1,TRBJ1-2,TRBV19,NA,TGTGCCAGTAGGAGACAGGGGGTTAAGGATGGCTACACCTTC,CASRRQGVKDGYTF
17,NA,TRBJ2-7,TRBV27,NA,TGTGCCAGCAGTTTATCTTTTTGGGGTGGTGGGACACACGAGCAGTACTTC,CASSLSFWGGGTHEQYF
13,NA,TRBJ1-1,TRBV2,NA,TGTGCCAGCAGTGCTGAGGGGAACACTGAAGCTTTCTTT,CASSAEGNTEAFF
13,NA,TRBJ2-1,TRBV6-5,NA,TGTGCCAGCAGTTTTGCGGGGATGAATGAGCAGTTCTTC,CASSFAGMNEQFF
13,TRBD1,TRBJ1-2,TRBV7-9,NA,TGTGCCAGCAGCCAGACAGGGCTCTATGGCTACACCTTC,CASSQTGLYGYTF
15,TRBD2,TRBJ2-7,TRBV30,few,TGTGCCTGGTGTTCATTTAGCGGGAACTCCTACGAGCAGTACTTC,CAWCSFSGNSYEQYF
15,TRBD1,TRBJ2-4,TRBV13,NA,TGTGCCAGCAGCGACCTGGGCCAGGGGGCAAACATTCAGTACTTC,CASSDLGQGANIQYF
15,TRBD2,TRBJ2-7,TRBV27,few,TGTGCCAGCAGTTCCGGTCCTAGCGGGAGTTACGAGCAGTACTTC,CASSSGPSGSYEQYF
13,NA,TRBJ2-7,TRBV18,NA,TGTGCCAGCTCCCCGGGGACACAAGACGAGCAGTACTTC,CASSPGTQDEQYF
15,TRBD1,TRBJ2-5,TRBV5-4,NA,TGTGCCAGCAGCCCCAGGGGGTCACCGTTGGAGACCCAGTACTTC,CASSPRGSPLETQYF
14,NA,TRBJ2-2,TRBV7-9,few,TGTGCCAGCAGCCAGGACAGCTACACCGGGGAGCTGTTTTTT,CASSQDSYTGELFF
15,NA,TRBJ2-7,TRBV5-1,NA,TGCGCCAGCAGCTTGGTGAGTTTTCTGCCCTACGAGCAGTACTTC,CASSLVSFLPYEQYF
14,NA,TRBJ1-2,TRBV27,few,TGTGCCAGCAGTACCGGACGGACTTCATATGGCTACACCTTC,CASSTGRTSYGYTF
13,NA,TRBJ2-5,TRBV5-4,NA,TGTGCCAGCCACCCAAAAGGGGGAGAGACCCAGTACTTC,CASHPKGGETQYF
15,TRBD1,TRBJ1-1,TRBV7-9,NA,TGTGCCAGCAGCTTAGCTGGGACAGGGGACACTGAAGCTTTCTTT,CASSLAGTGDTEAFF
12,NA,TRBJ1-1,TRBV6-5,NA,TGTGCCAACCCAGGTACCCCACCTGAAGCTTTCTTT,CANPGTPPEAFF
15,NA,TRBJ1-4,TRBV13,few,TGTGCCAGCAGCCCGACAGGTTCTCCTAATGAAAAACTGTTTTTT,CASSPTGSPNEKLFF
15,NA,TRBJ2-3,TRBV7-6,once,TGTGCCAGCAGGCAAGGGCGGGGAGCCACAGATACGCAGTATTTT,CASRQGRGATDTQYF
16,NA,TRBJ1-2,TRBV11-3,NA,TGTGCCAGCAGCTTAGTGGCCGGGGGACCTAACTATGGCTACACCTTC,CASSLVAGGPNYGYTF
13,NA,TRBJ1-2,TRBV29-1,NA,TGCAGCGTAAGCAGGGATACTAACTATGGCTACCCCTTC,CSVSRDTNYGYPF
15,NA,TRBJ1-2,TRBV6-6,NA,TGTGCCAGCAGTTACTGGGGGGACCCTAACTATGGCTACACCTTC,CASSYWGDPNYGYTF
14,NA,TRBJ2-7,TRBV10-1,NA,TGCGCCAGCAGCCCCTTTGTCGGCTCCTACGAGCAGTACTTC,CASSPFVGSYEQYF
15,TRBD1,TRBJ2-7,TRBV4-1,NA,TGCGCCAGCAGCCATGGACAGGGGGGGTCGTACGAGCAGTACTTC,CASSHGQGGSYEQYF
14,NA,TRBJ1-5,TRBV10-3,few,TGTGCCATCAGCCGGGACAACGGAGATCAGCCCCAGCATTTT,CAISRDNGDQPQHF
13,NA,TRBJ1-3,TRBV11-3,NA,TGTGCCAGCAGCTCTTCAGTCGGAAACACCATATATTTT,CASSSSVGNTIYF
15,TRBD2,TRBJ2-7,TRBV10-2,once,TGCGCCAGCAGTGACGGGGGGAGCGGACCGGCGGCGCAGTACTTC,CASSDGGSGPAAQYF
18,TRBD2,TRBJ2-5,TRBV5-1,few,TGCGCCAGCAGCTTGGCTCGGACTAGCGGGAGGTCGGGAGAGACCCAGTACTTC,CASSLARTSGRSGETQYF
14,TRBD1,TRBJ2-7,TRBV2,NA,TGTGCCAGCAGAGACAGGGAAGAGGGCTACGAGCAGTACTTC,CASRDREEGYEQYF
13,NA,TRBJ2-5,TRBV12-5,NA,TGTGCTAGTGGTTTGGGGGGCGGGGAGAGCCAGTACTTC,CASGLGGGESQYF
16,TRBD1,TRBJ2-7,TRBV2,few,TGTGCCAGCAGTGAACTTGGGACAGTCCCCTCCTACGAGCAGTACTTC,CASSELGTVPSYEQYF
15,TRBD2,TRBJ2-7,TRBV27,NA,TGTGCCAGCAGCTGGGGGACTAGCGGGAACTACGAGCAGTACTTC,CASSWGTSGNYEQYF
15,NA,TRBJ1-2,TRBV6-6,NA,TGTGCCAGCAGGGGATCGGACAGCACTAACTATGGCTACACCTTC,CASRGSDSTNYGYTF
14,TRBD2,TRBJ2-3,TRBV6-5,NA,TGTGCCAGCAGTTACTGGGAGGGCGCAGATACGCAGTATTTT,CASSYWEGADTQYF
15,TRBD2,TRBJ2-7,TRBV18,NA,TGTGCCAGCTCACCACCGAGCGGGAGCCCCTACGAGCAGTACTTC,CASSPPSGSPYEQYF